These T cell receptor beta chains were read from a single sample in a study of blood T cell repertoires in COVID-19. Method: immunoSEQ multiplex PCR; TCRdb's copy keeps in-frame clones and lacks some. The sample holds 60,000 to 65,000 clones, 60% to 85% seen once. The sequenced material came from peripheral blood. The receptors here all came from a human donor in a cohort sampled during active COVID-19. Both conserved end residues are part of each CDR3. Each record gives: clone size, D gene, V gene, CDR3 length, J gene, CDR3 protein, CDR3 DNA. The D gene is left open where the match is weak. Clone size is shown for a subset of rows, as once, few, many or a class of expanded clone.

clone size: -
D gene: -
V gene: TRBV11-3
CDR3 length: 13
J gene: TRBJ2-7
CDR3 protein: CASSLSGTYEQYF
CDR3 DNA: TGTGCCAGCAGCCTTTCGGGGACCTACGAGCAGTACTTC

clone size: -
D gene: TRBD1
V gene: TRBV9
CDR3 length: 15
J gene: TRBJ1-5
CDR3 protein: CASSVTGGLDQPQHF
CDR3 DNA: TGTGCCAGCAGCGTGACAGGGGGCTTGGATCAGCCCCAGCATTTT

clone size: -
D gene: TRBD1
V gene: TRBV11-2
CDR3 length: 16
J gene: TRBJ2-4
CDR3 protein: CASSWDRIAAKNIQYF
CDR3 DNA: TGTGCCAGCAGCTGGGACAGGATCGCCGCCAAAAACATTCAGTACTTC

clone size: few
D gene: -
V gene: TRBV24-1
CDR3 length: 17
J gene: TRBJ2-5
CDR3 protein: CATSDWGDGRAWETQYF
CDR3 DNA: TGTGCCACCAGTGATTGGGGGGATGGACGGGCATGGGAGACCCAGTACTTC

clone size: -
D gene: TRBD1
V gene: TRBV28
CDR3 length: 17
J gene: TRBJ1-6
CDR3 protein: CASSLYRGSSYNSPLHF
CDR3 DNA: TGTGCCAGCAGTTTATACAGGGGGAGCTCCTATAATTCACCCCTCCACTTT

clone size: few
D gene: TRBD2
V gene: TRBV19
CDR3 length: 18
J gene: TRBJ2-3
CDR3 protein: CASSIGSLAGGVTDTQYF
CDR3 DNA: TGTGCCAGTAGTATAGGGTCTCTAGCGGGGGGCGTGACAGATACGCAGTATTTT

clone size: -
D gene: TRBD2
V gene: TRBV20-1
CDR3 length: 14
J gene: TRBJ2-3
CDR3 protein: CSASLLAGTDTQYF
CDR3 DNA: TGCAGTGCTAGTTTACTAGCGGGGACAGATACGCAGTATTTT

clone size: -
D gene: -
V gene: TRBV5-4
CDR3 length: 14
J gene: TRBJ2-5
CDR3 protein: CASSQGLASETQYF
CDR3 DNA: TGTGCCAGCAGCCAAGGACTCGCGTCTGAGACCCAGTACTTC

clone size: few
D gene: -
V gene: TRBV7-9
CDR3 length: 16
J gene: TRBJ2-1
CDR3 protein: CASSSLSSVSRYEQFF
CDR3 DNA: TGTGCCAGCAGCTCCCTATCGAGTGTGTCAAGATATGAGCAGTTCTTC

clone size: few
D gene: -
V gene: TRBV6-1
CDR3 length: 15
J gene: TRBJ2-7
CDR3 protein: CASSDLYRDQYEQYF
CDR3 DNA: TGTGCCAGCAGTGATTTATACAGGGATCAGTACGAGCAGTACTTC

clone size: -
D gene: TRBD2
V gene: TRBV27
CDR3 length: 16
J gene: TRBJ2-7
CDR3 protein: CASRKLAGGSTYEQYF
CDR3 DNA: TGTGCCAGCAGAAAACTAGCGGGGGGCTCTACCTACGAGCAGTACTTC

clone size: -
D gene: -
V gene: TRBV19
CDR3 length: 15
J gene: TRBJ2-3
CDR3 protein: CASSIAGGATDTQYF
CDR3 DNA: TGTGCCAGTAGTATAGCTGGCGGAGCCACAGATACGCAGTATTTT

clone size: -
D gene: -
V gene: TRBV12-3/TRBV12-4
CDR3 length: 13
J gene: TRBJ2-5
CDR3 protein: CASRNGVGETQYF
CDR3 DNA: TGTGCCAGCAGGAACGGGGTGGGAGAGACCCAGTACTTC

clone size: -
D gene: -
V gene: TRBV3-1/TRBV3-2
CDR3 length: 16
J gene: TRBJ1-1
CDR3 protein: CASSQPRSRGNTEAFF
CDR3 DNA: TGTGCCAGCAGCCAACCTAGAAGCAGGGGCAACACTGAAGCTTTCTTT

clone size: -
D gene: -
V gene: TRBV24-1
CDR3 length: 12
J gene: TRBJ1-2
CDR3 protein: CATSDSLYGYTF
CDR3 DNA: TGTGCCACCAGTGATTCGTTGTATGGCTACACCTTC

clone size: -
D gene: TRBD1
V gene: TRBV4-3
CDR3 length: 17
J gene: TRBJ2-1
CDR3 protein: CASSQLPGTGAYNEQFF
CDR3 DNA: TGCGCCAGCAGCCAGCTCCCGGGGACAGGGGCCTACAATGAGCAGTTCTTC